The 17 T cell receptor beta chains listed next were all sequenced from one sample in a study of T-cell reconstitution after alpha-beta-depleted transplantation in children. Unique molecular identifiers tagged the TCRbeta library. TCRdb passed the PCR reads through MiXCR, listing each CDR3 protein once. The profile covers roughly 200,000 distinct CDR3 sequences, with roughly 6.8% appearing a single time and about 2.9% taken by the ten largest. Sequenced here: PBMCs from the stem cell graft donor, sampled from the stem cell graft. Receptors were obtained from a human donor who donated a stem cell graft to a child with Wiskott-Aldrich syndrome.

The sample holds many counts of this clonotype. The chain recombines TRBV10-3 with TRBJ2-3; unclear D gene. Between the trimmed V and J ends, which lost 0 bases and 0 bases, there was a span of 7 bases. Per germline, CDR1 ENHRY and CDR2 SYGVKD. This CDR3 is built from 15 residues. The CDR3 sequence is CAISESRRSTDTQYF. The CDR3 nucleotides are TGTGCCATCAGTGAGTCACGGCGCAGCACAGATACGCAGTATTTT.

This clonotype was detected many times. V gene TRBV11-1 combines with J gene TRBJ2-5, with TRBD1 as a possible D gene (6 bases). The CDR3 sequence is 15 residues long. Trimming took 6 bases from V and 2 from J, leaving 16 bases between them. The V gene's germline CDR1 is SGHAT and CDR2 FQDESV (reference sequence). For the CDR3, the DNA is TGTGCCAGCAGTTTCCCCCCGGGACAACAAGAGACCCAGTACTTC. Translating it yields CASSFPPGQQETQYF.

This clonotype was seen a handful of times. The chain joins TRBV19 to TRBJ1-1, with 7 bases that match TRBD1. This CDR3 has 13 amino acids. The V and J ends lost 9 bases and 2 bases, in that order; junction bases with no gene match: 6. CDR1 and CDR2 from the germline V gene are LNHDA and SQIVND (reference sequence). In DNA, the CDR3 is TGTGCCAGCCAGGGACAGATCAACACTGAAGCTTTCTTT. Translation gives CASQGQINTEAFF.

This clonotype showed up many times. The V and J genes are TRBV5-1 and TRBJ2-7; maybe TRBD1 (6 bases). V lost 4 bases and J lost 5, with 19 bases in between. The CDR3 totals 15 residues. The germline V gene has CDR1 SGHRS and CDR2 YFSETQ. The CDR3 DNA is TGCGCCAGCAGCCCCAGGGGTGTTCCTCACAACGAGCAGTACTTC. Translating gives CASSPRGVPHNEQYF.

The genes are TRBV19 and TRBJ2-3, with 9 bases identical to TRBD1. Trimming removed 9 bases from V and 0 bases from J; junction bases left unmatched: 4. CDR1 LNHDA and CDR2 SQIVND come from the germline V gene (reference sequence). The CDR3 contains 14 residues. The CDR3 bases are TGTGCCAGCAGGGACAGGGCAAGCACAGATACGCAGTATTTT. This gives the protein CASRDRASTDTQYF.

This clonotype came up a few times. The chain links TRBV5-1 to TRBJ2-2; D is ambiguous. The V and J ends lost 0 bases and 2 bases respectively, with 14 bases between them. Germline V lookup: CDR1 SGHRS, CDR2 YFSETQ. The CDR3 has 17 residues. This CDR3 is CASSLAPQALNTGELFF. In DNA form, the CDR3 reads TGCGCCAGCAGCTTGGCGCCCCAGGCCCTCAACACCGGGGAGCTGTTTTTT.

This clonotype was picked up many times. This chain connects TRBV5-1 to TRBJ1-2; D unresolved. Germline lookup yields CDR1 SGHRS and CDR2 YFSETQ. The CDR3 extends over 12 amino acids. Trimming took 2 bases from V and 6 from J, leaving 8 bases between them. The CDR3 sequence: CASSFARDGYTF. CDR3 DNA: TGCGCCAGCAGCTTTGCCCGGGATGGCTACACCTTC.

This clonotype was observed many times. This chain joins TRBV6-4 and TRBJ2-1; TRBD2 agrees at 9 bases. Germline-derived CDR1 and CDR2 are MRHNA and SNTAGT. V lost 5 bases to trimming and J lost 0 bases; unmatched junction nucleotides: 26. This CDR3 has 23 residues. As DNA, the CDR3 is TGTGCCAGCAGTCCCAGAAATACACGAGCGGGAGGAACCCGGAGAAACTCCTACAATGAGCAGTTCTTC. Translating it yields CASSPRNTRAGGTRRNSYNEQFF.

The V call is TRBV2, the J call TRBJ2-3; the match to TRBD1 covers 9 bases. The CDR3 length is 14 residues. The germline CDR1 and CDR2 sequences are SNHLY and FYNNEI. After removal of 7 bases from V and 4 bases from J, the junction contained 6 bases not matched to a gene. The CDR3 region has the DNA TGTGCCAGCAATTTCGACAGGGGGGCAGATACGCAGTATTTT. Protein sequence: CASNFDRGADTQYF.

There are many counts of this clonotype. A read error may explain this, as a much larger clone is one base away. The V and J genes are TRBV28 and TRBJ1-2; weak D call: TRBD1 (6 bases). The CDR3 covers 14 residues. Trimming took 2 bases from V and 1 from J, leaving 8 bases between them. Germline V gives CDR1 MDHEN, CDR2 SYDVKM. CDR3 amino acids: CASSLGTLNYGYTF. CDR3 nucleotide sequence: TGTGCCAGCAGTTTAGGGACACTTAACTATGGCTACACCTTC.

This clonotype was recorded at least ten times. The chain joins TRBV29-1 to TRBJ1-2; possibly TRBD1 for D (6 bases). V was shortened by 5 bases and J by 8 bases, with 9 bases between the two germline ends. From germline, CDR1 is SQVTM and CDR2 ANQGSEA. CDR3 length: 10 amino acids. The CDR3 DNA reads as TGCAGCGTTCTAGGGGGAGGCTACACCTTC. Protein: CSVLGGGYTF.

In this sample, this clonotype turned up many times. This sequence joins TRBV12-3 or TRBV12-4 and TRBJ2-1; D gene ambiguous. The V end was cut by 2 bases, the J end by 8 bases, with 22 bases between. CDR3 length: 17 residues. CDR3 loop: CASSLSPLTEALHEQFF. CDR3 DNA: TGTGCCAGCAGTTTAAGCCCTCTCACGGAAGCTCTCCATGAGCAGTTCTTC.

This clonotype was detected many times. The chain combines TRBV20-1 with TRBJ2-7, with D possibly matching TRBD1 (5 bases). The V gene's germline CDR1 is DFQATT and CDR2 SNEGSKA (reference sequence). Between the trimmed V and J ends, which lost 0 bases and 2 bases, there was a span of 11 bases. The CDR3 extends over 14 amino acids. CDR3 region: CSARDSRQTYEQYF. The CDR3, as DNA: TGCAGTGCTAGAGATTCTAGACAGACCTACGAGCAGTACTTC.

In its sample, this clonotype was seen many times. The chain employs TRBV7-2 and TRBJ1-6, with 8 bases fitting TRBD1. There are 16 residues in the CDR3. V shed 5 bases and J 0 bases; nucleotides not matched to a gene: 3. Germline loops: CDR1 SGHTA, CDR2 FQGNSA. The CDR3 DNA is TGTGCCAGCAGCCCCAGGGGGCCCTCCTATAATTCACCCCTCCACTTT. As protein: CASSPRGPSYNSPLHF.

This clonotype was detected only a few times. The V call is TRBV5-1, the J call TRBJ2-1, with 8 bases lining up with TRBD2. Germline trimming cut 7 bases from V and 0 bases from J; bases unmatched to any gene: 12. Germline assignment: CDR1 SGHRS and CDR2 YFSETQ. CDR3 length: 17 amino acids. CDR3 sequence: CASGPTTGGGSYNEQFF. The DNA for the CDR3 is TGCGCCAGCGGACCCACTACGGGGGGGGGCTCCTACAATGAGCAGTTCTTC.

This clonotype was observed at least ten times. J is TRBJ1-4 and V is TRBV12-3 or TRBV12-4; D uncertain. The CDR3 contains 16 residues. V lost 5 bases to trimming and J lost 15 bases, with 28 bases between them. The CDR3 sequence is CASSANDALLMKKVFF. The CDR3 DNA is TGTGCCAGCAGTGCTAACGACGCCCTGCTCATGAAAAAGGTGTTTTTT.

This clonotype came up many times. The J gene is TRBJ1-2, the V gene TRBV4-3; D gene uncertain. The germline V gene has CDR1 LGHNA and CDR2 YSLEER. The CDR3 sequence is 15 residues long. Between the trimmed V and J ends, which lost 4 bases and 1 base, there was a span of 13 bases. CDR3 amino acids: CASSPQPEVNYGYTF. CDR3 bases: TGCGCCAGCAGCCCACAGCCAGAAGTTAACTATGGCTACACCTTC.